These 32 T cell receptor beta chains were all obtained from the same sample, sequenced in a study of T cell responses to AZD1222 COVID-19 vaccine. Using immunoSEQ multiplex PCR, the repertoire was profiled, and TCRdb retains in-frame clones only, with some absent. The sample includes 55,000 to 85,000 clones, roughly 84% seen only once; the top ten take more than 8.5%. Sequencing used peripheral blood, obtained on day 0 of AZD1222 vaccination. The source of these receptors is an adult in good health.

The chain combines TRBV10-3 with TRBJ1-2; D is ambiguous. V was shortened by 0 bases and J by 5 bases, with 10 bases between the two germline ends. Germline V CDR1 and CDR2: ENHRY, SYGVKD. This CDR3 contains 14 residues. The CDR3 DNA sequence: TGTGCCATCAGTGAGTCAGGCCAAGTGTATGGCTACACCTTC. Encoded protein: CAISESGQVYGYTF.

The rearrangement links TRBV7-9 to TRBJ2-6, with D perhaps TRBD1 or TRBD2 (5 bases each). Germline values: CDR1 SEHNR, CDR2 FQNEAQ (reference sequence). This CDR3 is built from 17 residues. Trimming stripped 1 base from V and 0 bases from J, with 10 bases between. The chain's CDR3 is CASSLGAGSSGANVLTF. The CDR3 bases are TGTGCCAGCAGCTTAGGGGCAGGGAGCTCTGGGGCCAACGTCCTGACTTTC.

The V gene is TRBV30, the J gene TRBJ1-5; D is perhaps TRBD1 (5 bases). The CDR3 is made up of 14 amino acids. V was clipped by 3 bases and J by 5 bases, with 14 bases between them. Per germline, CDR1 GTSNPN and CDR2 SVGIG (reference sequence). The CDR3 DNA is TGTGCCTGGAGCGTCGACAGTAACTATCAGCCCCAGCATTTT. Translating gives CAWSVDSNYQPQHF.

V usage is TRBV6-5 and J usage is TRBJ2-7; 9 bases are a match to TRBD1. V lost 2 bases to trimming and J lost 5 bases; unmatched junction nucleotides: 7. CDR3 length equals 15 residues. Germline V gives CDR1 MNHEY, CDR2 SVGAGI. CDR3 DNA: TGTGCCAGCAGTTACGGGACAGGGCTTGGGGACGAGCAGTACTTC. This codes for CASSYGTGLGDEQYF.

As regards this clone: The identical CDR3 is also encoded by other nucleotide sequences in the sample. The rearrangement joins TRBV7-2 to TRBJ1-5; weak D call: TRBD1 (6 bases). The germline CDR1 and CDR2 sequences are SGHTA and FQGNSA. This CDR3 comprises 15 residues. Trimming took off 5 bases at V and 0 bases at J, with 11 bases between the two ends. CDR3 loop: CASSPLRGSNQPQHF. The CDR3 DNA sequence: TGTGCCAGCAGCCCACTCAGGGGTAGCAATCAGCCCCAGCATTTT.

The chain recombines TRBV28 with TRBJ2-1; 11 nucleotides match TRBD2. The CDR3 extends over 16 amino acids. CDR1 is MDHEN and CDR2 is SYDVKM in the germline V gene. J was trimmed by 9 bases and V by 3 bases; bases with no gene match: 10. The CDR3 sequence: CASSFVATSGGGEQFF. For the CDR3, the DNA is TGTGCCAGCAGTTTTGTAGCTACTAGCGGGGGAGGTGAGCAGTTCTTC.

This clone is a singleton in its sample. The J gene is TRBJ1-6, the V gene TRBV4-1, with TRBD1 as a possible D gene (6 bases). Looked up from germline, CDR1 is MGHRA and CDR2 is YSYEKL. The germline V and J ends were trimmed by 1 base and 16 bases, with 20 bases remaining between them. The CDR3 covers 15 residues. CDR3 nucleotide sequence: TGCGCCAGCAGCCAAGTCCCCACCCAGGGGATCTCTCTCCACTTT. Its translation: CASSQVPTQGISLHF.

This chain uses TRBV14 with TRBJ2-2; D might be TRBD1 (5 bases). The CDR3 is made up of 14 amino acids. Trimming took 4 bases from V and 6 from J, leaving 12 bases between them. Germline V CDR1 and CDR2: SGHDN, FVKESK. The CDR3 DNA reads TGTGCCAGCAGCCCCATTCAGGGCCCCGGGGAGCTGTTTTTT. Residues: CASSPIQGPGELFF. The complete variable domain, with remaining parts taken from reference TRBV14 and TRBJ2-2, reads EAGVTQFPSHSVIEKGQTVTLRCDPISGHDNLYWYRRVMGKEIKFLLHFVKESKQDESGMPNNRFLAERTGGTYSTLKVQPAELEDSGVYFCASSPIQGPGELFFGEGSRLTVL.

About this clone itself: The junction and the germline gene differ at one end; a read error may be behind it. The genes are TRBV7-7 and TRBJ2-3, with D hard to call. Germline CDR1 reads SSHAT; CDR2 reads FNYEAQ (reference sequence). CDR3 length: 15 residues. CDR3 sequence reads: CASSLNSYSTDTQYF. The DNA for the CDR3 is TGTGCTAGCAGCTTAAACAGTTACTCCACAGATACGCAGTATTTT.

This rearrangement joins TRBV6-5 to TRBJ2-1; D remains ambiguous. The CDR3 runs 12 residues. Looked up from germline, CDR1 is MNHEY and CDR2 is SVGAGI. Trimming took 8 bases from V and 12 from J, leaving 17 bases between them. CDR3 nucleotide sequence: TGTGCCAGCGCCTCCTCTAGGTCGTCGCAGTTCTTC. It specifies CASASSRSSQFF.

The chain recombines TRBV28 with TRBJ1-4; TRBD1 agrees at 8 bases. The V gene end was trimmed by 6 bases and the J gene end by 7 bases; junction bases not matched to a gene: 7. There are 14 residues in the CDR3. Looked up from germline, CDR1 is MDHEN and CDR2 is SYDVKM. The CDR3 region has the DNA TGTGCCAGCAGCGTGACAGGGGCGGGTGAAAAACTGTTTTTT. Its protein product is CASSVTGAGEKLFF.

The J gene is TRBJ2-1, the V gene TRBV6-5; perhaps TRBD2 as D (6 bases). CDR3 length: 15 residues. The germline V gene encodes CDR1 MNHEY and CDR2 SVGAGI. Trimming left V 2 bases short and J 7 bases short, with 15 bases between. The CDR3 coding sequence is TGTGCCAGCAGTTACCTCGGGAGAGGGCTTAATGAGCAGTTCTTC. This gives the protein CASSYLGRGLNEQFF.

CDR3 protein: CASTGVSYNSPLHF. Written as DNA, the CDR3 is TGTGCCAGTACAGGAGTCTCCTATAATTCACCCCTCCACTTT. V usage is TRBV6-5 and J usage is TRBJ1-6; possibly TRBD1 for D (5 bases). The germline CDR1 and CDR2 sequences are MNHEY and SVGAGI. The CDR3 length is 14 residues. With 9 bases removed from V and 0 bases from J, the gap between germline ends came to 9 bases.

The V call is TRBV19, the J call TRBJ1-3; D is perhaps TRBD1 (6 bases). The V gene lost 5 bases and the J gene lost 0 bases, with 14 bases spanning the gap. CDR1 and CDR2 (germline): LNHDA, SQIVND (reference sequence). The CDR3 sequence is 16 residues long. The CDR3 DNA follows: TGTGCCAGTAGTTACCATGGACAGCCCTCTGGAAACACCATATATTTT. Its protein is CASSYHGQPSGNTIYF.

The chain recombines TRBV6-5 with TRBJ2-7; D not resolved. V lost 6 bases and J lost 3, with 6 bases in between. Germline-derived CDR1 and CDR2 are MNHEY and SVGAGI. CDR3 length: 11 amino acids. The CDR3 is CASRGFYEQYF. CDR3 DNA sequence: TGTGCCAGCAGGGGTTTCTACGAGCAGTACTTC.

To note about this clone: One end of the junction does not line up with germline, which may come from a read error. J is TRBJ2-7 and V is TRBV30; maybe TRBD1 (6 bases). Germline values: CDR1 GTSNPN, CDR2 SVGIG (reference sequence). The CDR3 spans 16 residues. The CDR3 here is CAWTTSHSRDTPSPNF. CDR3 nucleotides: TGTGCCTGGACAACCTCCCACTCCCGGGACACCCCGTCGCCTAACTTC.

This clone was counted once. CDR3 amino acids: CASSEFGDWSGNTIYF. The DNA of the CDR3 is TGTGCCAGCAGTGAGTTTGGGGATTGGTCTGGAAACACCATATATTTT. The chain couples TRBV27 to TRBJ1-3, with D uncertain. The CDR3 spans 16 residues. Trimming stripped 5 bases from V and 1 base from J, with 15 bases between. The germline V gene has CDR1 MNHEY and CDR2 SMNVEV (reference sequence).

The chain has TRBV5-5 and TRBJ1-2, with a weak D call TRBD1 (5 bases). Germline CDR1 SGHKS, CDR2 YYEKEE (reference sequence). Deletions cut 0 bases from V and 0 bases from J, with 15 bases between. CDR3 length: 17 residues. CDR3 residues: CASSLGGAKGPNYGYTF. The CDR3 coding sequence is TGTGCCAGCAGCTTGGGTGGGGCGAAAGGACCTAACTATGGCTACACCTTC.

CDR3 coding DNA: TGTGCCAGCAGCCGCCGAGGGGGCTTGAGCGGTCAGCCCCAGCATTTT. It encodes CASSRRGGLSGQPQHF. The chain employs TRBV6-2 or TRBV6-3 and TRBJ1-5, with 7 nucleotides matching TRBD1. The germline gives CDR1 MNHEY, CDR2 SVGEGT. After removal of 6 bases from V and 6 bases from J, the junction contained 14 bases not matched to a gene. CDR3 size: 16 residues.

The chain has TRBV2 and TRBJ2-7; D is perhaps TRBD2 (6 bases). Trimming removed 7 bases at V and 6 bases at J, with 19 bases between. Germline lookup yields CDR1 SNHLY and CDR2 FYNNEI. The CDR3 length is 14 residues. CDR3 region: CASIQDYLLGEQYF. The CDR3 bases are TGTGCCAGCATCCAGGACTACTTACTCGGCGAGCAGTACTTC.

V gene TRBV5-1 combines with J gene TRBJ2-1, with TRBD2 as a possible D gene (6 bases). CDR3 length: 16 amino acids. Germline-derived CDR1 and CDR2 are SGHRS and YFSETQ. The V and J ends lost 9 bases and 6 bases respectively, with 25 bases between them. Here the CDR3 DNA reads TGCGCCACCTATTCGGATCCCGGGGGATCGAGCAATGAGCAGTTCTTC. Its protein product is CATYSDPGGSSNEQFF.

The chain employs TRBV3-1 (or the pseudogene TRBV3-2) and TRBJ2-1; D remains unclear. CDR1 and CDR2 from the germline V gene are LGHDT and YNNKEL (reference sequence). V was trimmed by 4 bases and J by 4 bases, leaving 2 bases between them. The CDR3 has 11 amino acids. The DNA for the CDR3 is TGTGCCAGCAGCCGATACAATGAGCAGTTCTTC. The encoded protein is CASSRYNEQFF.

The CDR3 loop reads CASSLLQGTGEAFF. The CDR3 DNA is TGTGCCAGCAGCTTACTCCAAGGGACGGGTGAAGCTTTCTTT. J is TRBJ1-1 and V is TRBV7-9, with D perhaps TRBD1 (5 bases). CDR1 is SEHNR and CDR2 is FQNEAQ in the germline V gene (reference sequence). V was trimmed by 2 bases and J by 7 bases, leaving 14 bases between them. This CDR3 comprises 14 residues.

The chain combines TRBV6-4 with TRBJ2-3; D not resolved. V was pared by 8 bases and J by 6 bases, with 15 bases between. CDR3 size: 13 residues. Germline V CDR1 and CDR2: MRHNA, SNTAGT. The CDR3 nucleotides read TGTGCCAGCGCGGAAAGATCAGTGGATACGCAGTATTTT. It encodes CASAERSVDTQYF.

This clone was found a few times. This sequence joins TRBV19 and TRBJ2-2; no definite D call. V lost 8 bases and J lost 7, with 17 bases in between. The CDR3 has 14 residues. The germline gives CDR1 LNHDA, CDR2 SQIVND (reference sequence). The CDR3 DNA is TGTGCCAGTCTTCCCGGAAGGGCTCACGGGGAGCTGTTTTTT. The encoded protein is CASLPGRAHGELFF.

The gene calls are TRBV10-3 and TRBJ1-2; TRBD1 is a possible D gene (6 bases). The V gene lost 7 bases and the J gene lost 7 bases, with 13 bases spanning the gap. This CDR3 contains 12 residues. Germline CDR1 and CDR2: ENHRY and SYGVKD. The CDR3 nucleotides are TGTGCCATCACTCCGGGGGCCAGTGGCTACACCTTC. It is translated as CAITPGASGYTF.

CDR3 sequence reads: CASSLQSVGRGAEAFF. The CDR3 DNA follows: TGCGCCAGCAGCTTGCAATCTGTAGGCAGGGGCGCCGAAGCTTTCTTT. The V call is TRBV5-1, the J call TRBJ1-1; D may be TRBD1 (6 bases). CDR1 and CDR2 from the germline V gene are SGHRS and YFSETQ. CDR3 size: 16 residues. Trimming removed 1 base from V and 8 bases from J, with 21 bases in between.

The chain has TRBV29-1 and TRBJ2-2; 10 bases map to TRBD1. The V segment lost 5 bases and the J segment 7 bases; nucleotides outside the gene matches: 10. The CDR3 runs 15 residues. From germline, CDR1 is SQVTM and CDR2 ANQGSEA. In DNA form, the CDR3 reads TGCAGCGTTATCGGACAGGGGGAGCTGGGCGGGGAGCTGTTTTTT. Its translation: CSVIGQGELGGELFF.

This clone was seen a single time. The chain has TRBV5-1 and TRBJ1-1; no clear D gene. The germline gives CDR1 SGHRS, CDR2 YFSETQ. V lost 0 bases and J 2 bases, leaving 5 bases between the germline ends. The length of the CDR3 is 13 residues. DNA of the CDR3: TGCGCCAGCAGCTTGGTATTTAACACTGAAGCTTTCTTT. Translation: CASSLVFNTEAFF.

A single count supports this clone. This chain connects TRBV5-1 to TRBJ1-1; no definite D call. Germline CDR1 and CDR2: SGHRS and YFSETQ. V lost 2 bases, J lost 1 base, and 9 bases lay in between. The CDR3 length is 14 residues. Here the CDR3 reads CASSFSPPNTEAFF. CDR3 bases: TGCGCCAGCAGCTTCTCACCCCCGAACACTGAAGCTTTCTTT. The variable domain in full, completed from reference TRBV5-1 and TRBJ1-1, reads KAGVTQTPRYLIKTRGQQVTLSCSPISGHRSVSWYQQTPGQGLQFLFEYFSETQRNKGNFPGRFSGRQFSNSRSEMNVSTLELGDSALYLCASSFSPPNTEAFFGQGTRLTVV.

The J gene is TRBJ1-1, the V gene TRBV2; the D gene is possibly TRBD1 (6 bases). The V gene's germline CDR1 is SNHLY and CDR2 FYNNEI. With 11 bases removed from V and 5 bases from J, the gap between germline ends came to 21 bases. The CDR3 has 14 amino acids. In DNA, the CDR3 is TGTGCCTCAAGGGGGGTCAACGGGGGAACTGAAGCTTTCTTT. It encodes CASRGVNGGTEAFF.

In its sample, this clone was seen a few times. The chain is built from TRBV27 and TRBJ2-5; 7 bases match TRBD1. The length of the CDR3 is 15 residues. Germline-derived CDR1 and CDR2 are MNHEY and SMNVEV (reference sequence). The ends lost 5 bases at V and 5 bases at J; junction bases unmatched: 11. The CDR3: CASSPRQGRWETQYF. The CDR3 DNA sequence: TGTGCCAGCAGTCCTCGACAGGGTCGGTGGGAGACCCAGTACTTC.